The present T cell receptor (beta chain) was sequenced within a study of blood T cells in healthy people across ages. A second PCR of about 6 to 12 cycles used a sample-barcoded 5' primer and a J-beta primer mix. Each CDR3 protein is one row after TCRdb ran MiXCR on the 5' RACE reads. The sample holds approximately 800,000 distinct CDR3 sequences, 62% seen once. This clonotype has a single count. The CDR3 runs 16 residues. The germline V gene encodes CDR1 SGHDT and CDR2 YYEEEE. Trimming pared 2 bases from V and 4 bases from J, leaving 15 bases between. Staff drew roughly 10 milliliters of peripheral blood from each donor.

This chain joins TRBV5-6 and TRBJ1-4; a weak D match, TRBD1 (5 bases). The clonotype was recovered from a man aged 25-45 years in good health. Specimen: blood. This chain's CDR3 is CASSFLDGTDNEKLFF. As DNA, the CDR3 is TGTGCCAGCAGCTTCTTGGACGGGACGGATAATGAAAAACTGTTTTTT. The full variable domain, with the rest looked up from reference TRBV5-6 and TRBJ1-4, is DAGVTQSPTHLIKTRGQQVTLRCSPKSGHDTVSWYQQALGQGPQFIFQYYEEEERQRGNFPDRFSGHQFPNYSSELNVNALLLGDSALYLCASSFLDGTDNEKLFFGSGTQLSVL.